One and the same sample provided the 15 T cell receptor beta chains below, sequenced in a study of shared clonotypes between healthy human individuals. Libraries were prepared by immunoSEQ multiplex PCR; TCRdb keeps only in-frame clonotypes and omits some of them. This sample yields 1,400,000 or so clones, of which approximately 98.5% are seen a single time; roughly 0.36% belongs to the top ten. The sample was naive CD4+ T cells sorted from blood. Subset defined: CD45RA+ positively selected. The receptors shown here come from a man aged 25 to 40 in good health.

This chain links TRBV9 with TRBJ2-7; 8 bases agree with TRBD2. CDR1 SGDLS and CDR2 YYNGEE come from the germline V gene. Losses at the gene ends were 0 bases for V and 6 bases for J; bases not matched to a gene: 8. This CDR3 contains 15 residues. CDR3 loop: CASSVDLSGIGEQYF. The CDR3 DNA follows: TGTGCCAGCAGCGTAGACCTTAGCGGGATAGGCGAGCAGTACTTC.

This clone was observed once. As DNA, the CDR3 is TGTGCCAGCAGAATCGGACAGGGGACTTTATACGAGCAGTACTTC. Its protein product is CASRIGQGTLYEQYF. The chain uses TRBV5-4 and TRBJ2-7; 9 bases are a match to TRBD1. Trimming cost V 5 bases and J 4 bases; bases outside gene matches: 10. The CDR3 is 15 residues long. Germline-derived CDR1 and CDR2 are SGHNT and YYREEE (reference sequence).

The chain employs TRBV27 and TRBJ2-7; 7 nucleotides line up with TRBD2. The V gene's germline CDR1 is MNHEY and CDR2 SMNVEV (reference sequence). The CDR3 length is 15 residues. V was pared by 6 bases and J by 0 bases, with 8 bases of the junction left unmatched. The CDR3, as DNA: TGTGCCAGCAGCTTGATAGCGGGTTTCTCCTACGAGCAGTACTTC. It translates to CASSLIAGFSYEQYF.

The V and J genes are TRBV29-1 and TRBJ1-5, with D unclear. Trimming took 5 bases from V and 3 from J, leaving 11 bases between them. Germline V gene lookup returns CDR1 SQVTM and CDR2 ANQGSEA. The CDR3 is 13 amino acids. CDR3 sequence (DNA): TGCAGCGTTCCCGGTGCTGACAATCAGCCCCAGCATTTT. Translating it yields CSVPGADNQPQHF.

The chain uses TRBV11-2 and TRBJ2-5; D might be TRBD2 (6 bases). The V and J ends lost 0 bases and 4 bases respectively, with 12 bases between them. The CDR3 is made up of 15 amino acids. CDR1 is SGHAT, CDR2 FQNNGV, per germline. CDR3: CASSLDRSRGETQYF. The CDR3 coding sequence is TGTGCCAGCAGCTTAGATCGCTCGCGGGGAGAGACCCAGTACTTC. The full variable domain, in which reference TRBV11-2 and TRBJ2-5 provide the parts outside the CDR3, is EAGVAQSPRYKIIEKRQSVAFWCNPISGHATLYWYQQILGQGPKLLIQFQNNGVVDDSQLPKDRFSAERLKGVDSTLKIQPAKLEDSAVYLCASSLDRSRGETQYFGPGTRLLVL.

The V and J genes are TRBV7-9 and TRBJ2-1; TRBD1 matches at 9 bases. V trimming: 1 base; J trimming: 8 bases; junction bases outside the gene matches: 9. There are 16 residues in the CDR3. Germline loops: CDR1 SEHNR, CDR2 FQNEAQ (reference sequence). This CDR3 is CASSLGSGTGMDEQFF. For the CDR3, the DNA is TGTGCCAGCAGCTTAGGTTCCGGGACAGGGATGGATGAGCAGTTCTTC.

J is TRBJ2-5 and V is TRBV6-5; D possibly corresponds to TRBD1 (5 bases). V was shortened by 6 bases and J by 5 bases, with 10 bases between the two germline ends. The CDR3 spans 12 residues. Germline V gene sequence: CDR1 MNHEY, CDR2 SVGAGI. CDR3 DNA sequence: TGTGCCAGCAGCCAGGGTACGGAGACCCAGTACTTC. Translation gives CASSQGTETQYF.

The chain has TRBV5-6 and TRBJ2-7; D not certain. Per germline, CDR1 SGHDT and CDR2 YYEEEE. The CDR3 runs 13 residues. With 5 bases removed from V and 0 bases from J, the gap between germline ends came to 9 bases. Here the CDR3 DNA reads TGTGCCAGCAGAACTGCTCCCTCCTACGAGCAGTACTTC. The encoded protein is CASRTAPSYEQYF.

The CDR3, as DNA: TGTGCCAGCAGTCGCAGGGGGCTACAATTTTCCTACGAGCAGTACTTC. It yields the protein CASSRRGLQFSYEQYF. V and J are TRBV27 and TRBJ2-7, with 8 bases that match TRBD1. J gave up 1 base and V 5 bases, and 10 bases lay outside the gene matches. The CDR3 has 16 amino acids. Germline CDR1 and CDR2: MNHEY and SMNVEV (reference sequence).

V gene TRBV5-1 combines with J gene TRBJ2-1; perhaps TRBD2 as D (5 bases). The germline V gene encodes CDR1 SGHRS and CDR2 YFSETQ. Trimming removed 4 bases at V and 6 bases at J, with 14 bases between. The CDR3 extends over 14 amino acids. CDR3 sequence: CASSTGIAANEQFF. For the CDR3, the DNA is TGCGCCAGCAGCACCGGGATCGCAGCCAATGAGCAGTTCTTC. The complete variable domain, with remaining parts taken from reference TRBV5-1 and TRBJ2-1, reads KAGVTQTPRYLIKTRGQQVTLSCSPISGHRSVSWYQQTPGQGLQFLFEYFSETQRNKGNFPGRFSGRQFSNSRSEMNVSTLELGDSALYLCASSTGIAANEQFFGPGTRLTVL.

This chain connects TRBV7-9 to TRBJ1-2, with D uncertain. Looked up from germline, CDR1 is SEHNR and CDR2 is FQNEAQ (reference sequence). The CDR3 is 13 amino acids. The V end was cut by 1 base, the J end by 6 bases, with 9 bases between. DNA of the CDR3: TGTGCCAGCAGCTTAGGATGGGCAGATGGCTACACCTTC. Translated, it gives CASSLGWADGYTF.

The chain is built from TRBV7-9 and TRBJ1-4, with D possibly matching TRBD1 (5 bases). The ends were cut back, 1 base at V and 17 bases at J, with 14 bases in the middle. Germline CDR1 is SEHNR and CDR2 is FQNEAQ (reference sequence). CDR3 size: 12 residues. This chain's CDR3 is CASSLDRQGEFF. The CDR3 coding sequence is TGTGCCAGCAGCTTAGACCGACAAGGGGAATTTTTT.

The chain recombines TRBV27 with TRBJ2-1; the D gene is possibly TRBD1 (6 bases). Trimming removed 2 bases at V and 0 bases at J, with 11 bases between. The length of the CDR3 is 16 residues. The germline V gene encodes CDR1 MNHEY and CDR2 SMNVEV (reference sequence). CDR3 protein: CASSLTGQISYNEQFF. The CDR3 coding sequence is TGTGCCAGCAGTTTAACCGGACAGATCTCCTACAATGAGCAGTTCTTC.

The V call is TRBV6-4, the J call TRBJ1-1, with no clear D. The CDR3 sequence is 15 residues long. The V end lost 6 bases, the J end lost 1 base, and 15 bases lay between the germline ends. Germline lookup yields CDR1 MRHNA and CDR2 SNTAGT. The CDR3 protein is CASSPEPQRNTEAFF. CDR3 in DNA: TGTGCCAGCAGCCCTGAACCACAGAGGAACACTGAAGCTTTCTTT.

The CDR3 reads CASSLSRDTQYF. Written as DNA, the CDR3 is TGTGCCAGCAGTTTATCCCGGGATACGCAGTATTTT. The rearrangement joins TRBV28 to TRBJ2-3, with unresolved D. The germline V gene has CDR1 MDHEN and CDR2 SYDVKM. The length of the CDR3 is 12 residues. Deletions cut 1 base from V and 6 bases from J, with 5 bases between.